This record looks at one T cell receptor beta chain sequence and its context. The CDR3 does not close with the conserved phenylalanine or tryptophan, likely indicating a read error. The source of the sample is a study of patients and donors after allogeneic stem cell transplantation. TCRdb recomputed calls from the RT-PCR reads with MiXCR, one row per CDR3 protein. In the table there are roughly 960,000 distinct CDR3 sequences, approximately 18% of which are singletons. Trimming cost V 4 bases and J 7 bases, with 17 bases left between them. CDR3 length: 16 residues. The chain joins TRBV12-3 or TRBV12-4 to TRBJ1-6, with a weak D call TRBD1 (6 bases). The receptor was derived from a human donor who was either an allogeneic HSCT recipient or a stem cell or donor lymphocyte infusion donor (not recorded which). It is not recorded whose cells these are; they may come from a transplant donor. The specimen was blood, either unsorted or a sorted T cell fraction (not recorded which). CDR3 region: CASSSQGANRNSPLHL. CDR3 nucleotides: TGTGCCAGCAGTTCACAGGGCGCGAATAGGAATTCACCCCTCCACCTT.